A selection of T cell receptor beta chains follows, all from one sample in a study of patients and donors after allogeneic stem cell transplantation. TCRdb re-analysed the RT-PCR reads in MiXCR, keeping a single row per CDR3 protein. This sample yields approximately 200,000 distinct CDR3 sequences, of which more than 35% are seen a single time; around 10% belongs to the top ten. Sequenced material: blood, either unsorted or a sorted T cell fraction (not recorded which). Receptor source: a human donor who was either an allogeneic HSCT recipient or a stem cell or donor lymphocyte infusion donor (not recorded which). It is not recorded whose cells these are; they may come from a transplant donor. Both conserved end residues are part of each CDR3. The D gene is left open where the match is weak. Size values are once, few and many counts, or a class for expanded clones, and some rows have none.

d_gene: -; j_gene: TRBJ1-1; v_gene: TRBV18; abundance: -; CDR3nt: TGTGCCAGCTCGAATCAAGGTTCGAACACTGAAGCTTTCTTT; CDR3aa: CASSNQGSNTEAFF
d_gene: -; j_gene: TRBJ1-5; v_gene: TRBV4-2; abundance: -; CDR3nt: TGTGCCAGCAGCCAAGAGGGTGCTGGGCAGCCCCAGCATTTT; CDR3aa: CASSQEGAGQPQHF
d_gene: TRBD1; j_gene: TRBJ1-6; v_gene: TRBV3-1; abundance: -; CDR3nt: TGTGCCAGCAGCTCAAAATTACGTGGGACAGGGGACAATTCACCCCTCCACTTT; CDR3aa: CASSSKLRGTGDNSPLHF
d_gene: TRBD1; j_gene: TRBJ1-2; v_gene: TRBV20-1; abundance: few; CDR3nt: TGCAGTGCTAGTGCCCAGACAGGGGGGGACTATGGCTACACCTTC; CDR3aa: CSASAQTGGDYGYTF
d_gene: -; j_gene: TRBJ1-1; v_gene: TRBV12-3/TRBV12-4; abundance: -; CDR3nt: TGTGCCAGCAGTCCCCAGGGGAATGGACGCACTGAAGCTTTCTTT; CDR3aa: CASSPQGNGRTEAFF
d_gene: -; j_gene: TRBJ1-2; v_gene: TRBV6-6; abundance: few; CDR3nt: TGTGCCAGCAGTCCCGCTGGACAAATCCATGGCTACACCTTC; CDR3aa: CASSPAGQIHGYTF
d_gene: TRBD1; j_gene: TRBJ1-2; v_gene: TRBV29-1; abundance: -; CDR3nt: TGCAGCGCAGGGACAGGGGGCGGCTACACCTTC; CDR3aa: CSAGTGGGYTF
d_gene: -; j_gene: TRBJ2-3; v_gene: TRBV7-9; abundance: once; CDR3nt: TGTGCCAGCAGCTTAGCGCAAGTTATCACAGATACGCAGTATTTT; CDR3aa: CASSLAQVITDTQYF
d_gene: -; j_gene: TRBJ1-2; v_gene: TRBV30; abundance: -; CDR3nt: TGTGCCTGGAGTGCTCGAAGGGGCTCTGGCTACACCTTC; CDR3aa: CAWSARRGSGYTF
d_gene: -; j_gene: TRBJ1-4; v_gene: TRBV5-1; abundance: -; CDR3nt: TGCGCCAGCAGCTTGAGCGACAGGCCCAGGGGAGAAAAACTGTTTTTT; CDR3aa: CASSLSDRPRGEKLFF
d_gene: -; j_gene: TRBJ2-7; v_gene: TRBV27; abundance: -; CDR3nt: TGTGCCAGCAGTCTGGGGGACAACTTCTACGAGCAGTACTTC; CDR3aa: CASSLGDNFYEQYF
d_gene: -; j_gene: TRBJ1-2; v_gene: TRBV6-1; abundance: -; CDR3nt: TGTGCCAGCAGCCCCCGGACACACTATGGCTACACCTTC; CDR3aa: CASSPRTHYGYTF
d_gene: TRBD2; j_gene: TRBJ2-3; v_gene: TRBV30; abundance: -; CDR3nt: TGTGCCTGGAGTGCAGTATGGCTAGCGGGGGGGGATACGCAGTATTTT; CDR3aa: CAWSAVWLAGGDTQYF
d_gene: -; j_gene: TRBJ1-1; v_gene: TRBV6-2/TRBV6-3; abundance: few; CDR3nt: TGTGCCAGCAGTTATTTCCGGCTCACAGGGACTGAAGCTTTCTTT; CDR3aa: CASSYFRLTGTEAFF
d_gene: -; j_gene: TRBJ1-6; v_gene: TRBV27; abundance: -; CDR3nt: TGTGCCAGCAGGCCCGCCGGGACGGGGAATTCACCCCTCCACTTT; CDR3aa: CASRPAGTGNSPLHF
d_gene: -; j_gene: TRBJ1-1; v_gene: TRBV10-3; abundance: -; CDR3nt: TGTGCCATCAGTGAGGGACAGCGGAACACTGAAGCTTTCTTT; CDR3aa: CAISEGQRNTEAFF
d_gene: -; j_gene: TRBJ2-7; v_gene: TRBV29-1; abundance: few; CDR3nt: TGCAGCGTTAAGGACGAACCTTACGAGCAGTACTTC; CDR3aa: CSVKDEPYEQYF
d_gene: -; j_gene: TRBJ2-7; v_gene: TRBV7-9; abundance: -; CDR3nt: TGTGCCAGCAGCTTCGCTCCTACCTACGAGCAGTACTTC; CDR3aa: CASSFAPTYEQYF
d_gene: -; j_gene: TRBJ1-1; v_gene: TRBV11-3; abundance: -; CDR3nt: TGTGCCAGCAGCGAGGGAGGGTTGGGAACTGAAGCTTTCTTT; CDR3aa: CASSEGGLGTEAFF
d_gene: -; j_gene: TRBJ2-3; v_gene: TRBV20-1; abundance: -; CDR3nt: TGCAGTGCTAGGGTCTGGGGCGGGATCAGCACAGATACGCAGTATTTT; CDR3aa: CSARVWGGISTDTQYF
d_gene: -; j_gene: TRBJ2-5; v_gene: TRBV15; abundance: -; CDR3nt: TGTGCCACCAGCAGAGATCCGGGTGTAGGGAGGGAGACCCAGTACTTC; CDR3aa: CATSRDPGVGRETQYF
d_gene: TRBD1; j_gene: TRBJ2-7; v_gene: TRBV4-1; abundance: -; CDR3nt: TGCGCCAGCAGCAAAGCACAGGGGTACGAGCAGTACTTC; CDR3aa: CASSKAQGYEQYF
d_gene: -; j_gene: TRBJ1-2; v_gene: TRBV12-3/TRBV12-4; abundance: -; CDR3nt: TGTGCCAGCAGTTTAGACCCTTACGAAGGCTACACCTTC; CDR3aa: CASSLDPYEGYTF
d_gene: TRBD2; j_gene: TRBJ2-3; v_gene: TRBV11-3; abundance: -; CDR3nt: TGTGCCAGCAGCCCCCTCGGGGGGGGATCAGATACGCAGTATTTT; CDR3aa: CASSPLGGGSDTQYF
d_gene: -; j_gene: TRBJ1-1; v_gene: TRBV5-5; abundance: -; CDR3nt: TGTGCCAGCAGCGCGGGGCCCTACAATTCGGTCACTGAAGCTTTCTTT; CDR3aa: CASSAGPYNSVTEAFF
d_gene: -; j_gene: TRBJ1-4; v_gene: TRBV7-9; abundance: few; CDR3nt: TGTGCCAGCAGCCCCTCGGTGGCAGGGCCAACTAATGAAAAACTGTTTTTT; CDR3aa: CASSPSVAGPTNEKLFF
d_gene: TRBD1; j_gene: TRBJ2-7; v_gene: TRBV10-3; abundance: -; CDR3nt: TGTGCCATCAGGGAACCGGGACAGGGTACCAACGAGCAGTACTTC; CDR3aa: CAIREPGQGTNEQYF
d_gene: -; j_gene: TRBJ1-5; v_gene: TRBV19; abundance: -; CDR3nt: TGTGCCAGCCTCCCCCAGAAGCATAGCAATCAGCCCCAGCATTTT; CDR3aa: CASLPQKHSNQPQHF
d_gene: -; j_gene: TRBJ2-1; v_gene: TRBV30; abundance: -; CDR3nt: TGTGCCTGGAGGTTCGGGGAGTCCTACAATGAGCAGTTCTTC; CDR3aa: CAWRFGESYNEQFF
d_gene: -; j_gene: TRBJ1-5; v_gene: TRBV7-2; abundance: few; CDR3nt: TGTGCCAGCAGCTTATTCCTTGGGGGGAACGGTCAGCCCCAGCATTTT; CDR3aa: CASSLFLGGNGQPQHF
d_gene: TRBD1; j_gene: TRBJ1-1; v_gene: TRBV28; abundance: -; CDR3nt: TGTGCCAGCAGTCGCCACAGGGGGCGTCGAAACACTGAAGCTTTCTTT; CDR3aa: CASSRHRGRRNTEAFF
d_gene: -; j_gene: TRBJ1-2; v_gene: TRBV4-2; abundance: -; CDR3nt: TGTGCCAGCAGCGATAGACATCCTCCAAACTATGGCTACACCTTC; CDR3aa: CASSDRHPPNYGYTF
d_gene: TRBD1; j_gene: TRBJ1-2; v_gene: TRBV5-1; abundance: -; CDR3nt: TGCGCCAGCAGCACCGGAGACAGGGACTATGGCTACACCTTC; CDR3aa: CASSTGDRDYGYTF
d_gene: TRBD1; j_gene: TRBJ1-2; v_gene: TRBV10-3; abundance: few; CDR3nt: TGTGCCATCAGTGCCTCCCCGGGACAGGGGGCGCTTTACACCTTC; CDR3aa: CAISASPGQGALYTF
d_gene: -; j_gene: TRBJ2-2; v_gene: TRBV29-1; abundance: few; CDR3nt: TGCAGCGTTGACGTGGACAGCGAGCCCGGGGAGCTGTTTTTT; CDR3aa: CSVDVDSEPGELFF
d_gene: -; j_gene: TRBJ2-2; v_gene: TRBV18; abundance: -; CDR3nt: TGTGCCAGCTCACCCGCCGGGACCAACACCGGGGAGCTGTTTTTT; CDR3aa: CASSPAGTNTGELFF
d_gene: -; j_gene: TRBJ1-5; v_gene: TRBV7-2; abundance: -; CDR3nt: TGTGCCAGCAGCTTGGGCATTTATAGCAATCAGCCCCAGCATTTT; CDR3aa: CASSLGIYSNQPQHF
d_gene: -; j_gene: TRBJ2-7; v_gene: TRBV20-1; abundance: -; CDR3nt: TGCAGTGCCGGAGGGGGGCAGGGCTCCTCCTACGAGCAGTACTTC; CDR3aa: CSAGGGQGSSYEQYF
d_gene: -; j_gene: TRBJ2-6; v_gene: TRBV9; abundance: few; CDR3nt: TGTGCCAGCAGCGTAGTTACAGCTGGGGCCAACGTCCTGACTTTC; CDR3aa: CASSVVTAGANVLTF
d_gene: TRBD1; j_gene: TRBJ2-6; v_gene: TRBV9; abundance: -; CDR3nt: TGTGCCAGCAGCGTAGGGGACAGGGGCCTAGCAGGGGCCAACGTCCTGACTTTC; CDR3aa: CASSVGDRGLAGANVLTF